This T cell receptor (beta chain) originates from a study of CD8 T cells in ankylosing spondylitis. This clonotype appeared many times. Its antigen is undetermined. Unmatched junction bases numbered 2, after V lost 4 bases and J lost 4 bases. Germline V gene lookup returns CDR1 SQVTM and CDR2 ANQGSEA. The CDR3 extends over 13 amino acids. The study's findings and limits: Earlier literature documents some of the motif variants in reactive arthritis synovial fluid and blood. Characteristic of ankylosing spondylitis blood, it appeared, was a TCR beta motif comprising several highly homologous variants. Reports say disease-linked clones showed up significantly more in matched ankylosing spondylitis synovial fluid.

The authors made TCR beta libraries by quantitative 5'-RACE with molecular barcodes. TCRdb re-called the 5' RACE reads with MiXCR, one entry per CDR3 protein. Counted here are around 140,000 distinct CDR3 sequences, approximately 17% occurring once; the ten biggest clones make up about 30%. The receptor was derived from a male donor with ankylosing spondylitis. Sequencing was performed on blood, either unsorted or a sorted T cell fraction (not recorded which). The V and J genes are TRBV29-1 and TRBJ2-1, with 9 bases that match TRBD2. CDR3 coding DNA: TGCAGCGTTGCTAGCGGGACGTACAATGAGCAGTTCTTC. Its protein product is CSVASGTYNEQFF.